The sequence of this T cell receptor beta chain was determined in a study of identical twins. TCRdb reprocessed the 5' RACE reads with MiXCR, giving one entry per CDR3 protein. Here the sample spans about 920,000 distinct CDR3 sequences, around an eighth being singletons. CDR3 length equals 17 residues. Germline-derived CDR1 and CDR2 are SGHRS and YFSETQ. With 4 bases clipped from V and 5 bases from J, the junction kept 8 bases outside the gene matches. The sample also formed part of further work on yellow fever vaccine responses in identical twins.

This receptor was obtained from a woman between 18 and 30 years old in good health. Sequencing was done on a sample of PBMCs. This rearrangement joins TRBV5-1 to TRBJ2-2; TRBD2 matches 13 bases. DNA for the CDR3: TGCGCCAGCAGCGCCCGGACTAGCGGGAGTAGGACCGGGGAGCTGTTTTTT. Protein product: CASSARTSGSRTGELFF.